This T cell receptor (beta chain) was captured by sequencing in a study of PD-L1 blockade in urothelial cancer. Regarding the study as a whole: By 3 weeks, tumor-associated blood clones had expanded more in durable-benefit patients.

The CDR3 is 15 residues long. V lost 4 bases and J lost 4; bases outside the gene matches: 10. Germline loops: CDR1 GTSNPN, CDR2 SVGIG (reference sequence). Assay: immunoSEQ multiplex PCR; the TCRdb copy retains only in-frame clones and omits some. This sample has some 79,000 clones, with roughly 82% found just once. Turning to this clone: The target antigen is unknown.

This TCR derives from a man in his 70s with urothelial cancer. The genes are TRBV30 and TRBJ1-2; TRBD1 matches 9 bases. The sequencing here drew on PBMCs, taken around atezolizumab (anti-PD-L1) treatment. Here the CDR3 DNA reads TGTGCCTGGACTCCGGGACAGGGATCCCTCTATGGCTACACCTTC. Translation gives CAWTPGQGSLYGYTF. Filled out from reference TRBV30 and TRBJ1-2, the complete variable domain reads SQTIHQWPATLVQPVGSPLSLECTVEGTSNPNLYWYRQAAGRGLQLLFYSVGIGQISSEVPQNLSASRPQDRQFILSSKKLLLSDSGFYLCAWTPGQGSLYGYTFGSGTRLTVV.